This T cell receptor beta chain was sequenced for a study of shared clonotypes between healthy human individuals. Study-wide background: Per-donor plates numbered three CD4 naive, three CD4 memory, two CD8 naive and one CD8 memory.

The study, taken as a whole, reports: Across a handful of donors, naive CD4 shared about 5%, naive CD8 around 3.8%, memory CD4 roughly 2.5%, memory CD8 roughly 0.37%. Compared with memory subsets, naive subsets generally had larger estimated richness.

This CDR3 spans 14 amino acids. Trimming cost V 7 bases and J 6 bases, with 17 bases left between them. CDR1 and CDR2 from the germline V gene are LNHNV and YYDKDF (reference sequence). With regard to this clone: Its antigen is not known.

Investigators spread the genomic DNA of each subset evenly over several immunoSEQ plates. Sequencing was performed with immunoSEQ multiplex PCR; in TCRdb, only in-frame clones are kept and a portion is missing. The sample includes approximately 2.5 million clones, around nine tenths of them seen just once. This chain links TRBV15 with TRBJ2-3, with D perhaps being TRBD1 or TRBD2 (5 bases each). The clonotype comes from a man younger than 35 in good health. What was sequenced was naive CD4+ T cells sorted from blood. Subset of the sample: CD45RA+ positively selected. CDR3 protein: CATKEAGLGDTQYF. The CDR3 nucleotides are TGTGCCACCAAGGAGGCAGGGTTGGGGGATACGCAGTATTTT.